This T cell receptor beta chain was observed in a study of cytomegalovirus exposure and HLA in healthy donors (dated by TCRdb to about 2017). For the wider study: An earlier analysis of a few hundred of the donors reported 250 to 300 Gb of sequence data and 117 million unique TCR beta sequences obtained from around 180 million T cells. About 280 gigabases of sequencing data and approximately 92 million unique TCR sequences made up an early release that covered approximately 650 HLA-typed donors. Among the approximately 400 genotyped donors, 81% belonged to the genetic ancestry cluster associated with self-reported Caucasian donors. The study aimed to test whether cataloging public T cell receptors could reveal signatures of past pathogen exposure. The study used immunosequencing to profile the T cell repertoires of more than 650 subjects and linked those repertoires to cytomegalovirus serostatus. Along with the approximately 650-subject first cohort, a separate validation cohort of 120 different subjects was used. To predict cytomegalovirus infection status, the study combined high-throughput TCR immunosequencing, statistical association of individual TCRs with disease status, and machine learning. A later analysis re-examined previously published TCR beta repertoires from about 700 donors and added high-resolution HLA genotyping to investigate patterns of TCR occurrence. In the later analysis, no new phenotypic data were used to find candidate immune exposures; instead, reliance was placed on TCR beta sequences and their occurrence across donors. To decide whether each TCR beta V gene segment behaved as functional or pseudogenic, an earlier analysis of some 570 of the donors relied on high-throughput TCR beta sequencing. Donor age, sex, ethnicity and CMV serostatus were compiled together with the repertoire data. A later genetic analysis took genome-wide SNP genotypes for about 55% of the 666 donors and used that subset as a discovery cohort. Every discovery cohort repertoire had been produced on one sequencing platform. HLA typing included class I and class II loci at four-digit resolution. The number of donors typed differed by locus, with 629-630 for A, B, C, DRB1 and DQB1, roughly 520 for DQA1, under 610 for DPA1, and roughly 450 for DPB1. About five DR-DQ haplotypes were handled as single units for association and clustering because linkage in the cohort was strong. Across 398 genotyped donors of the cohort, an average of approximately 240,000 unique TCR beta nucleotide sequences per donor were sequenced, and approximately 17% of those sequences were non-productive.

Comment on this clone: The target of this receptor is not known. One base away there is no much larger clone; base qualities are not given.

The library was prepared using the immunoSEQ multiplex PCR assay. The multiplex PCR relied on a mix of 60 forward primers for TCR Vbeta segments and 13 reverse primers for TCR Jbeta segments. Amplification of the CDR3 region of rearranged TCR beta genes was performed with a multiplex PCR assay on genomic DNA. The amplified TCR beta libraries were sequenced on the Illumina HiSeq System as 87-base-pair reads. Concerning the study's data processing: A later analysis counted about 76 million unique TCR beta chains across the 650 to 800 repertoires, and 9.5 million to 11 million of these chains were shared by at least two donors. To remove PCR and sequencing errors, raw reads were error-corrected and collapsed into unique sequences using a nearest-neighbor algorithm that merged closely related sequences. To assign V, D and J gene segments, CDR3 sequences were aligned to IMGT reference sequences. For a sequence to be retained, a match of at least six nucleotides to both a V gene segment and a J gene segment was required. Rearrangements were classified as productive when the CDR3 lacked stop codons and remained in frame with V and J, and all other rearrangements were classified as non-productive. Following IMGT convention, CDR3 was defined as the stretch from the second conserved V-encoded cysteine up to the conserved J-encoded phenylalanine. Sequences without an unambiguous match to a single V gene segment were excluded from the earlier analysis of about 600 of the donors. An earlier analysis of several hundred of the donors called V segments functional above 56.7% productive rearrangements and segregating when the between-donor standard deviation exceeded 5%. To diagnose cytomegalovirus status from the catalog of TCR beta chain sequences, a statistical classification framework was built. A later analysis assigned V and J genes by comparing TCR nucleotide sequences with IMGT/GENE-DB human TR gene sequences. Using the TCRdist pipeline, a later analysis assigned CDR3 sequences along with most-parsimonious VDJ recombination scenarios. In a later analysis, each TCR beta chain was defined by its CDR3 amino acid sequence together with its V-gene family, and reads lacking a unique V-gene family were excluded. A later analysis removed roughly 590 highly shared, low-generation-probability nucleotide sequences to deal with suspected cross-contamination and a sequencing artifact. For each public chain, a later analysis derived a clonal expansion index from normalized ranks of inferred template counts within each repertoire. Generation probabilities in a later analysis came from a VDJ recombination model fitted to out-of-frame rearrangements, and those results were checked against IGoR. In a later analysis, hypergeometric tests were used to score TCR-TCR, TCR-HLA and TCR-CMV co-occurrence, with a repertoire-size bias correction applied to TCR pairs. In a later analysis, false discovery rates were estimated by permuting HLA or CMV assignments 20 times. In a later analysis, co-occurring TCRs were grouped with DBSCAN, and TCRdist sequence similarity was added when clustering was performed within HLA-allele-positive subsets. Repertoires with fewer than 30,000 or more than 120,000 public chains were left out of co-occurrence clustering, as were about 5 repertoires with anomalous nucleotide sharing. TCRdb obtained this table from immuneACCESS and retained in-frame rearrangements with V and J assigned. These tables miss some clones; where compared with another copy, unresolved V genes account for less than half of the shortfall, and the remainder is unexplained. The DNA was the basis for D and trimming; V, J and clone size are from that table. The sample records roughly 290,000 clones, about 80% of which are singletons. The top ten clonotypes cover about 0.3% of the sample.

The cohort consisted of some 670 healthy bone marrow donors. At the time of sampling, all cohort members were nominally healthy, though unrecorded immune exposures were likely present. The donor was CMV seronegative and was included in the group of a few hundred seronegative cohort members. A peripheral blood sample was collected from each donor, and TCR beta sequencing was performed on peripheral blood mononuclear cells. Genomic DNA extraction from the blood cell samples was performed with the Qiagen DNeasy Blood Extraction Kit. What the study reported, not specific to this receptor: A later analysis found that TCR association rates varied across HLA loci, with DRB1 alleles showing the most associated TCRs and HLA-C alleles the fewest. Most CMV-associated TCR beta chains appeared to be HLA-restricted in a later analysis, and the HLA associations seemed to be driven largely by CMV exposure. In both the original and validation cohorts, the classifier was reported to diagnose cytomegalovirus status with high specificity and sensitivity. The only immune exposure information available for the cohort was CMV serostatus. In vitro tests confirmed that a few of the cytomegalovirus-associated TCR beta chains recognize cytomegalovirus antigens. Sequencing depth was assumed to be roughly uniform across donors in the presence/absence analyses, though that assumption may not hold. The earlier analysis of 450 to 700 of the donors excluded over 15 rarely observed V segments, including chromosome 9 orphons, because counts were too low. It was suggested by the authors that the approach could potentially be generalized to other disease states and immunological phenotypes. An earlier analysis of several hundred of the donors showed that most TCR beta V segments appeared in productive rearrangements either about 87% or about 30% of the time, which broadly matched IMGT annotations. Strong co-occurrence of HLA alleles, especially DR and DQ, made assigning TCR associations to individual alleles difficult. A group of highly shared sequence variants was considered likely to be a technical artifact of the sequencing pipeline. Correlated functional status among segregating V segments might reflect linkage disequilibrium, but an unknown experimental factor could not be ruled out. Because HLA typing was unavailable for some donors at each locus, only the typed subset was used in association tests. A further reported finding was that TCR beta sequences accurately predicted the HLA-A and HLA-B alleles for most subjects in the first cohort. Compared with the roughly 670-donor mean, donors in an Asian-associated ancestry cluster had fewer N-insertions in productive TCRs, according to a later genetic analysis. A total of 150 to 200 TCR beta chains were listed by the study as associated with cytomegalovirus. Across donors, most TCR sequences were observed very rarely, whereas some public TCRs were present in many individuals. In a later analysis, several top co-occurrence clusters were reported to appear linked to parvovirus B19, influenza, CMV and Epstein-Barr virus. In a later analysis, HLA-associated TCR beta chains showed more clonal expansion and lower generation probabilities than non-associated chains that were equally common. The cohort was sequenced for TCR beta chains only, and without alpha or paired-chain data the features that could be detected were limited. An association between a missense DCLRE1C variant and V-gene and J-gene trimming of TCR beta chains was found in a later genetic analysis and replicated in an independent cohort. Some IMGT-functional V segments, including TRBV6-2 and TRBV6-3, could not be told apart with the 87-base-pair reads, so those segments were excluded. Specific HLA alleles were associated with over 15,000 TCR beta sequences at a false discovery rate of 0.05 in a later analysis.

V ends up 3 bases short and J 0 bases short, with an unmatched junction base count of 3. Per the germline V gene, SGHAT is the CDR1 and FQNNGV is the CDR2. The CDR3 runs 15 residues from the cysteine to the phenylalanine. The kept DNA is CDR3 alone, 45 bases in frame from the first base. The source of this sequence is a girl aged 2-10 years in good health and CMV-seronegative. The sequenced sample consisted of PBMCs. In this chain, TRBV11-2 is recombined with TRBJ2-7, and 9 bases in between align with TRBD1. The nucleotide sequence reads TGTGCCAGCAGCTTCCGGACAGGGGTCTCCTACGAGCAGTACTTC. This is translated as CASSFRTGVSYEQYF.